The 30 T cell receptor beta chains below were found in one sample sequenced in a study of T cell changes during pregnancy in multiple sclerosis. The assay was immunoSEQ multiplex PCR, and TCRdb's table has in-frame clones only and misses some. Among 55,000 to 80,000 clones listed, 85% to 90% were seen once. The specimen comprised peripheral blood, sampled after pregnancy. The receptor set was obtained from a female donor in good health, enrolled as a control in a pregnancy study.

The chain carries TRBV19 and TRBJ1-1, with 11 bases aligning to TRBD1. The CDR3 runs to 15 residues. CDR1 LNHDA and CDR2 SQIVND come from the germline V gene (reference sequence). The ends lost 7 bases at V and 4 bases at J; junction bases unmatched: 8. CDR3 region: CASTGTGGPPTEAFF. For the CDR3, the DNA is TGTGCCAGTACCGGGACAGGGGGGCCCCCCACTGAAGCTTTCTTT.

The chain recombines TRBV6-5 with TRBJ2-1, with 8 bases identical to TRBD2. Germline lookup yields CDR1 MNHEY and CDR2 SVGAGI. With V trimmed by 5 bases and J by 0 bases, 3 bases remained unmatched. CDR3 size: 15 residues. CDR3: CASSVTSGSYNEQFF. The CDR3 nucleotides are TGTGCCAGCAGTGTCACTAGCGGCTCCTACAATGAGCAGTTCTTC.

V usage is TRBV5-6 and J usage is TRBJ1-1, with D unresolved. This CDR3 spans 15 amino acids. The V end was cut by 0 bases, the J end by 8 bases, with 17 bases between. Germline CDR1 reads SGHDT; CDR2 reads YYEEEE. Here the CDR3 DNA reads TGTGCCAGCAGCTTGGAACGACTCCAACCAAACGAAGCTTTCTTT. This gives the protein CASSLERLQPNEAFF. The full variable domain, in which reference TRBV5-6 and TRBJ1-1 provide the parts outside the CDR3, is DAGVTQSPTHLIKTRGQQVTLRCSPKSGHDTVSWYQQALGQGPQFIFQYYEEEERQRGNFPDRFSGHQFPNYSSELNVNALLLGDSALYLCASSLERLQPNEAFFGQGTRLTVV.

The genes are TRBV5-5 and TRBJ1-1, with 7 bases aligning to TRBD1. This CDR3 has 14 amino acids. Per the germline V gene, CDR1 is SGHKS and CDR2 is YYEKEE (reference sequence). V lost 3 bases to trimming and J lost 0 bases; unmatched junction nucleotides: 2. The CDR3 DNA sequence: TGTGCCAGCAGCTCGGGACAGATGAACACTGAAGCTTTCTTT. Amino acid sequence: CASSSGQMNTEAFF. Full variable domain (rest looked up from reference TRBV5-5 and TRBJ1-1): DAGVTQSPTHLIKTRGQQVTLRCSPISGHKSVSWYQQVLGQGPQFIFQYYEKEERGRGNFPDRFSARQFPNYSSELNVNALLLGDSALYLCASSSGQMNTEAFFGQGTRLTVV.

This chain uses TRBV2 with TRBJ1-1; 8 bases are a match to TRBD1. V shed 6 bases, J shed 4 bases, and the junction held 7 bases outside the gene matches. Germline CDR1 and CDR2: SNHLY and FYNNEI. The CDR3 is 14 residues long. The DNA of the CDR3 is TGTGCCAGCAGGACCTTACAGGGGGGCACTGAAGCTTTCTTT. It translates to CASRTLQGGTEAFF.

The genes are TRBV6-5 and TRBJ1-2; D gene uncertain. V was clipped by 0 bases and J by 7 bases, with 18 bases between them. The CDR3 sequence is 16 residues long. The germline V gene has CDR1 MNHEY and CDR2 SVGAGI. CDR3 amino acids: CASSYSERYRQSGYTF. The CDR3, as DNA: TGTGCCAGCAGTTACTCGGAGAGATACCGCCAGAGTGGCTACACCTTC.

This chain connects TRBV9 to TRBJ2-3; possible D gene TRBD2, 5 bases. CDR3 length: 15 amino acids. Germline CDR1 reads SGDLS; CDR2 reads YYNGEE. The V end lost 0 bases, the J end lost 2 bases, and 10 bases lay between the germline ends. In DNA form, the CDR3 reads TGTGCCAGCAGCGTAGTGGGGAGCTCCACAGATACGCAGTATTTT. It encodes CASSVVGSSTDTQYF.

V is TRBV11-2 and J is TRBJ1-5; 8 bases fit TRBD1. The CDR3 covers 13 residues. V lost 4 bases, J lost 11 bases, and 7 bases stayed unmatched. Germline CDR1 reads SGHAT; CDR2 reads FQNNGV. The CDR3: CASSYSTGAAQHF. As DNA, the CDR3 is TGTGCCAGCAGCTACTCGACAGGGGCAGCCCAGCATTTT.

The V and J genes are TRBV30 and TRBJ2-1, with TRBD2 matching over 13 bases. The J segment lost 2 bases and the V segment lost 3 bases, leaving 13 bases of the junction unmatched. The germline CDR1 and CDR2 sequences are GTSNPN and SVGIG (reference sequence). This CDR3 comprises 19 residues. The DNA for the CDR3 is TGTGCCTGGAGCGTAAGCCGGACTAGCGGGAGATCAACCTACAATGAGCAGTTCTTC. It yields the protein CAWSVSRTSGRSTYNEQFF.

V usage is TRBV6-1 and J usage is TRBJ1-6; 8 positions agree with TRBD1. The CDR3 is 15 residues long. Germline loops: CDR1 MNHNS, CDR2 SASEGT. V shed 7 bases, J shed 2 bases, and the junction held 4 bases outside the gene matches. The CDR3 DNA reads as TGTGCCAGCATTCTGGACAGGGCCTATAATTCACCCCTCCACTTT. Amino acid sequence: CASILDRAYNSPLHF.

The chain uses TRBV18 and TRBJ1-1, with TRBD1 matching 7 bases. CDR1 and CDR2 (germline): KGHSH, LQKENI. The CDR3 is made up of 15 amino acids. V trimming: 3 bases; J trimming: 1 base; junction bases outside the gene matches: 5. The CDR3 DNA is TGTGCCAGCTCACCCCAGGAGGGGGCGAACACTGAAGCTTTCTTT. The encoded protein is CASSPQEGANTEAFF.

The chain uses TRBV10-2 and TRBJ2-1; D is undetermined. The CDR3 is made up of 11 amino acids. The germline V gene encodes CDR1 WSHSY and CDR2 SAAADI. Deletions cut 7 bases from V and 7 bases from J, with 8 bases between. DNA of the CDR3: TGCGCCAGCACCGTAGTAAATGAGCAGTTCTTC. It translates to CASTVVNEQFF.

The V and J genes are TRBV21-1 and TRBJ2-2; the table's D call of TRBD1 was not tested on the DNA. TRBV21-1 is designated a pseudogene. The CDR3 contains 16 residues. This chain's CDR3 is CASSDRDRGLSGELFF. The CDR3 bases are TGTGCCAGCAGCGACCGGGACAGGGGGCTTTCCGGGGAGCTGTTTTTT.

The V and J genes are TRBV6-6 and TRBJ1-5, with 7 bases lining up with TRBD1. Germline CDR1 and CDR2: MNHNY and SVGAGI (reference sequence). The length of the CDR3 is 14 residues. The V gene end was trimmed by 6 bases and the J gene end by 11 bases; junction bases not matched to a gene: 13. CDR3 sequence (DNA): TGTGCCAGCAGAATTGATAAACAGGGGCTAGCCCAGCATTTT. Residues: CASRIDKQGLAQHF.

The V and J genes are TRBV13 and TRBJ2-1; weak D call: TRBD2 (6 bases). The CDR3 extends over 13 amino acids. Trimming shortened V by 5 bases and J by 7 bases, and 12 bases separated the two germline ends. Germline loops: CDR1 PRHDT, CDR2 FYEKMQ (reference sequence). CDR3 in amino acids: CASSAGPRNEQFF. CDR3 sequence (DNA): TGTGCCAGCAGCGCGGGACCCAGGAATGAGCAGTTCTTC.

J is TRBJ2-1 and V is TRBV11-3; TRBD2 aligns across 10 bases. Germline V gives CDR1 SGHNT, CDR2 YENEEA. The CDR3 is 14 amino acids. The V and J ends lost 3 bases and 6 bases, in that order; junction bases with no gene match: 2. The CDR3 region has the DNA TGTGCCAGCAGCTTCGCTAGCGGGAGCAATGAGCAGTTCTTC. It specifies CASSFASGSNEQFF.

The V gene is TRBV19, the J gene TRBJ1-4; D remains unclear. The CDR3 covers 13 residues. Germline V lookup: CDR1 LNHDA, CDR2 SQIVND (reference sequence). V shed 1 base and J shed 10 bases, with 10 bases lying between them. CDR3 sequence reads: CASSIADSVKLFF. The CDR3 DNA sequence: TGTGCCAGTAGTATAGCGGACTCAGTAAAACTGTTTTTT.

The genes are TRBV10-3 and TRBJ1-1; D remains unclear. The CDR3 spans 13 residues. Trimming stripped 6 bases from V and 1 base from J, with 9 bases between. Germline CDR1 and CDR2: ENHRY and SYGVKD. CDR3 in DNA: TGTGCCATCAGCCCAGGCGCGAACACTGAAGCTTTCTTT. It encodes CAISPGANTEAFF.

This clone was observed once. This sequence joins TRBV4-1 and TRBJ2-1; 7 bases agree with TRBD1. CDR1 and CDR2 from the germline V gene are MGHRA and YSYEKL. This CDR3 comprises 15 residues. The junction had 8 bases not matched to a gene; V was cut back by 8 bases and J by 1 base. For the CDR3, the DNA is TGCGCCAGCGCCTCCGGGACAGCTTCCTACAATGAGCAGTTCTTC. The encoded protein is CASASGTASYNEQFF.

This clone has just one count. The rearrangement links TRBV5-5 to TRBJ2-7, with D tentatively TRBD1 (6 bases). Germline V gene lookup returns CDR1 SGHKS and CDR2 YYEKEE (reference sequence). The V end was cut by 0 bases, the J end by 0 bases, with 10 bases between. The CDR3 length is 15 residues. Here the CDR3 DNA reads TGTGCCAGCAGCTTGGAGGGGGTTAGCTCCTACGAGCAGTACTTC. It yields the protein CASSLEGVSSYEQYF. The full variable domain, completed using reference TRBV5-5 and TRBJ2-7, is DAGVTQSPTHLIKTRGQQVTLRCSPISGHKSVSWYQQVLGQGPQFIFQYYEKEERGRGNFPDRFSARQFPNYSSELNVNALLLGDSALYLCASSLEGVSSYEQYFGPGTRLTVT.

This chain links TRBV6-5 with TRBJ1-5; D is uncertain. The CDR3 length is 15 residues. Trimming removed 0 bases from V and 1 base from J, with 7 bases in between. Germline assignment: CDR1 MNHEY and CDR2 SVGAGI. The CDR3 bases are TGTGCCAGCAGTTACTCGAGGGCCAGCAATCAGCCCCAGCATTTT. Residues: CASSYSRASNQPQHF.

The CDR3, as DNA: TGTGCCACCAGCAGAGATTGGGACAGGGGGCCCAATCAGCCCCAGCATTTT. Residues: CATSRDWDRGPNQPQHF. The chain employs TRBV15 and TRBJ1-5; TRBD1 matches at 12 bases. Germline V lookup: CDR1 LNHNV, CDR2 YYDKDF (reference sequence). V shed 0 bases, J shed 3 bases, and the junction held 3 bases outside the gene matches. CDR3 length: 17 residues.

This chain uses TRBV6-5 with TRBJ1-1; TRBD1 is a possible D gene (6 bases). Germline V gene sequence: CDR1 MNHEY, CDR2 SVGAGI. CDR3 length: 14 residues. Trimming stripped 4 bases from V and 8 bases from J, with 17 bases between. The CDR3 spells CASSFQRPGAEAFF. As DNA, the CDR3 is TGTGCCAGCAGTTTTCAACGCCCAGGGGCGGAAGCTTTCTTT.

The rearrangement uses TRBV6-6 and TRBJ1-2; 7 nucleotides align to TRBD1. Trimming removed 5 bases from V and 5 bases from J; junction bases left unmatched: 5. CDR1 and CDR2 from the germline V gene are MNHNY and SVGAGI (reference sequence). The CDR3 has 13 residues. CDR3 sequence: CASSPGTEYGYTF. Here the CDR3 DNA reads TGTGCCAGCAGTCCCGGGACAGAATATGGCTACACCTTC.

The V call is TRBV27, the J call TRBJ2-3, with TRBD2 matching 10 bases. Germline V gene data show CDR1 as MNHEY and CDR2 as SMNVEV (reference sequence). Losses at the gene ends were 7 bases for V and 0 bases for J; bases not matched to a gene: 4. The CDR3 spans 15 residues. CDR3 DNA: TGTGCCAGCAAAAATAGCGGGAGGAGCACAGATACGCAGTATTTT. Protein: CASKNSGRSTDTQYF.

This chain connects TRBV2 to TRBJ1-1; no clear D gene. Germline loops: CDR1 SNHLY, CDR2 FYNNEI. The CDR3 is made up of 14 amino acids. The V end was cut by 2 bases, the J end by 0 bases, with 7 bases between. Here the CDR3 reads CASSEREMNTEAFF. CDR3 sequence (DNA): TGTGCCAGCAGTGAACGTGAGATGAACACTGAAGCTTTCTTT.

The chain links TRBV18 to TRBJ2-7; perhaps TRBD2 as D (7 bases). The CDR3 is 16 residues long. Between the trimmed V and J ends, which lost 0 bases and 0 bases, there was a span of 12 bases. Germline assignment: CDR1 KGHSH and CDR2 LQKENI. CDR3 nucleotide sequence: TGTGCCAGCTCACCACCGGGAGGGGGAAGCTCCTACGAGCAGTACTTC. Encoded protein: CASSPPGGGSSYEQYF.

The chain uses TRBV5-6 and TRBJ1-2; D possibly corresponds to TRBD1 (5 bases). V was shortened by 4 bases and J by 8 bases, with 18 bases between the two germline ends. This CDR3 comprises 14 residues. Germline CDR1 SGHDT, CDR2 YYEEEE. The CDR3: CASSPILKQAGYTF. DNA of the CDR3: TGTGCCAGCAGCCCAATCCTCAAACAGGCGGGCTACACCTTC.

This clone was seen only once. The CDR3 DNA follows: TGTGCCAGCAGCCTGTTTAATCAGCCCCAGCATTTT. Its translation is CASSLFNQPQHF. The rearrangement links TRBV5-6 to TRBJ1-5; D gene ambiguous. Germline values: CDR1 SGHDT, CDR2 YYEEEE. V lost 4 bases and J 4 bases, leaving 6 bases between the germline ends. The CDR3 sequence is 12 residues long.

The chain joins TRBV19 to TRBJ2-3; tentatively, D is TRBD1 (6 bases). CDR3 length: 15 residues. The germline V gene has CDR1 LNHDA and CDR2 SQIVND (reference sequence). The V gene lost 2 bases and the J gene lost 4 bases, with 13 bases spanning the gap. For the CDR3, the DNA is TGTGCCAGTAGTATACAGGGGTCCTCGGCAGATACGCAGTATTTT. As protein: CASSIQGSSADTQYF. The entire variable domain, with the rest obtained from reference TRBV19 and TRBJ2-3, is as follows: DGGITQSPKYLFRKEGQNVTLSCEQNLNHDAMYWYRQDPGQGLRLIYYSQIVNDFQKGDIAEGYSVSREKKESFPLTVTSAQKNPTAFYLCASSIQGSSADTQYFGPGTRLTVL.